This TCR beta chain originates from a study of follicular helper T cells after annual influenza vaccination. Trimming removed 1 base from V and 2 bases from J, with 9 bases in between. CDR1 and CDR2 from the germline V gene are SGHTA and FQGNSA. The CDR3 is 15 residues long. Sequenced by immunoSEQ multiplex PCR; TCRdb stores in-frame clones only, minus some. This table holds 5,500 to 7,500 clones, roughly 84% found once. Indicated time point: 2015-2016 season, 7 days after influenza vaccination. The V gene is TRBV7-2, the J gene TRBJ1-3, with TRBD1 as a possible D gene (6 bases). The receptor's source is an adult who received the influenza vaccine. The starting material was CXCR5- memory CD4+ T cells sorted from blood, obtained 7 days after influenza vaccination. CDR3 protein: CASSLEGQTGNTIYF. The CDR3 nucleotides are TGTGCCAGCAGCTTAGAAGGACAGACTGGAAACACCATATATTTT. Looking up the rest from reference TRBV7-2 and TRBJ1-3 gives the full variable domain: GAGVSQSPSNKVTEKGKDVELRCDPISGHTALYWYRQSLGQGLEFLIYFQGNSAPDKSGLPSDRFSAERTGGSVSTLTIQRTQQEDSAVYLCASSLEGQTGNTIYFGEGSWLTVV.